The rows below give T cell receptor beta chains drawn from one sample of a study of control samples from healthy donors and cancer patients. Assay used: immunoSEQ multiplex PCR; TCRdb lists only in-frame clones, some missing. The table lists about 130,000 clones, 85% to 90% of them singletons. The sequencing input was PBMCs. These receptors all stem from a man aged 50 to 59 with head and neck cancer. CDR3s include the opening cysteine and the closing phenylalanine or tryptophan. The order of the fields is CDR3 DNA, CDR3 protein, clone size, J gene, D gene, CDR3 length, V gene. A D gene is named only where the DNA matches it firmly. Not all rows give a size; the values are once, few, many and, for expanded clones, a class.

cdr3_nt: TGCGCCAGCAGCTTACAGGGGAGGGAGAACACTGAAGCTTTCTTT; cdr3_aa: CASSLQGRENTEAFF; clone_size: -; j_call: TRBJ1-1; d_call: TRBD1; cdr3_length: 15; v_call: TRBV5-1
cdr3_nt: TGTGCCAGCAGCCCTTACCGGGACAGGGAGGGAAAACTGTTTTTT; cdr3_aa: CASSPYRDREGKLFF; clone_size: -; j_call: TRBJ1-4; d_call: TRBD1; cdr3_length: 15; v_call: TRBV3-1/TRBV3-2
cdr3_nt: TGTGCCAGCAGCACCTGGACTAGCGGGGGGGCTAATGAGCAGTTCTTC; cdr3_aa: CASSTWTSGGANEQFF; clone_size: -; j_call: TRBJ2-1; d_call: TRBD2; cdr3_length: 16; v_call: TRBV9
cdr3_nt: TGTGCCAGCAGCTTGTCTGGGAGGGGCCGAGGTTCACCCCTCCACTTT; cdr3_aa: CASSLSGRGRGSPLHF; clone_size: -; j_call: TRBJ1-6; d_call: -; cdr3_length: 16; v_call: TRBV5-5
cdr3_nt: TGTGCCAGCAGCTTCGGCCCTACAGCCTACGAGCAGTACTTC; cdr3_aa: CASSFGPTAYEQYF; clone_size: -; j_call: TRBJ2-7; d_call: -; cdr3_length: 14; v_call: TRBV7-8
cdr3_nt: TGTGCCAGCAGCGGCGGGACAGGGCGTACCTACGAGCAGTACTTC; cdr3_aa: CASSGGTGRTYEQYF; clone_size: -; j_call: TRBJ2-7; d_call: TRBD1; cdr3_length: 15; v_call: TRBV7-2
cdr3_nt: TGTGCCAGCAGCTTGGACCTCTCCTACGAGCAGTACTTC; cdr3_aa: CASSLDLSYEQYF; clone_size: -; j_call: TRBJ2-7; d_call: -; cdr3_length: 13; v_call: TRBV5-6
cdr3_nt: TGTGCCAGCAGCGTAGCTACGTTTCGGGACACCGGGGAGCTGTTTTTT; cdr3_aa: CASSVATFRDTGELFF; clone_size: once; j_call: TRBJ2-2; d_call: -; cdr3_length: 16; v_call: TRBV9
cdr3_nt: TGTGCCAGCAGTTTCAACAGAGCTAACTATGGCTACACCTTC; cdr3_aa: CASSFNRANYGYTF; clone_size: -; j_call: TRBJ1-2; d_call: -; cdr3_length: 14; v_call: TRBV27
cdr3_nt: TGTGCCAGCAGCCAAGAGTGGAGGGGTTTCACTGAAGCTTTCTTT; cdr3_aa: CASSQEWRGFTEAFF; clone_size: -; j_call: TRBJ1-1; d_call: -; cdr3_length: 15; v_call: TRBV4-2
cdr3_nt: TGTGCCAGTAGTGACAGGGTCAATGAGCAGTTCTTC; cdr3_aa: CASSDRVNEQFF; clone_size: once; j_call: TRBJ2-1; d_call: TRBD1; cdr3_length: 12; v_call: TRBV19
cdr3_nt: TGTGCCAGCAGCCCCCTTGGGGGGAATTCTGGAAACACCATATATTTT; cdr3_aa: CASSPLGGNSGNTIYF; clone_size: -; j_call: TRBJ1-3; d_call: -; cdr3_length: 16; v_call: TRBV7-2
cdr3_nt: TGTGCCAGCAGAGGGGTTGAGCAGTTCTTC; cdr3_aa: CASRGVEQFF; clone_size: -; j_call: TRBJ2-1; d_call: -; cdr3_length: 10; v_call: TRBV6-5
cdr3_nt: TGCAGCGTTGCAGCCGGGACAGAAGGCCGTTCGTCGGGCTACACCTTC; cdr3_aa: CSVAAGTEGRSSGYTF; clone_size: -; j_call: TRBJ1-2; d_call: TRBD1; cdr3_length: 16; v_call: TRBV29-1
cdr3_nt: TGTGCCAGCAGCTCCCCGCCCCTGACATTAGGCGCTTTCTTT; cdr3_aa: CASSSPPLTLGAFF; clone_size: -; j_call: TRBJ1-1; d_call: -; cdr3_length: 14; v_call: TRBV7-9
cdr3_nt: TGTGCCAGCAGCCAAGGGCTCACCGACTCTGGAAACACCATATATTTT; cdr3_aa: CASSQGLTDSGNTIYF; clone_size: medium-sized; j_call: TRBJ1-3; d_call: -; cdr3_length: 16; v_call: TRBV3-1/TRBV3-2
cdr3_nt: TGCGCCAGCAACACAGGCTTAGAGGATACGCAGTATTTT; cdr3_aa: CASNTGLEDTQYF; clone_size: -; j_call: TRBJ2-3; d_call: -; cdr3_length: 13; v_call: TRBV5-1
cdr3_nt: TGTGCCAGTAGTATGGGCGGCCCTCCTACGAGGCAGTACTTC; cdr3_aa: CASSMGGPPTRQYF; clone_size: -; j_call: TRBJ2-7; d_call: -; cdr3_length: 14; v_call: TRBV19
cdr3_nt: TGCGCCAGCAGCTTGGGAGGGCGCGGGAGGGCCTACGAGCAGTACTTC; cdr3_aa: CASSLGGRGRAYEQYF; clone_size: -; j_call: TRBJ2-7; d_call: TRBD2; cdr3_length: 16; v_call: TRBV5-1
cdr3_nt: TGCGCCAGCAGCCAGAACGTGGGAAACACTGAAGCTTTCTTT; cdr3_aa: CASSQNVGNTEAFF; clone_size: -; j_call: TRBJ1-1; d_call: -; cdr3_length: 14; v_call: TRBV5-1
cdr3_nt: TGTGCCAGCAGTCGCCGAAGGGGGGGACAAGAGACCCAGTACTTC; cdr3_aa: CASSRRRGGQETQYF; clone_size: -; j_call: TRBJ2-5; d_call: -; cdr3_length: 15; v_call: TRBV28
cdr3_nt: TGTGCCAGTAACCCGGACAGGGCGGTTGATAACACCATATATTTT; cdr3_aa: CASNPDRAVDNTIYF; clone_size: -; j_call: TRBJ1-3; d_call: TRBD1; cdr3_length: 15; v_call: TRBV19
cdr3_nt: TGTGCCAGCAGCTTGGCCCCTACGGCCCGGGACAGTAAGGGCTACACCTTC; cdr3_aa: CASSLAPTARDSKGYTF; clone_size: -; j_call: TRBJ1-2; d_call: TRBD1; cdr3_length: 17; v_call: TRBV5-4
cdr3_nt: TGCGCCAGCAGCTTCGACAGGGGTTCCGGGGAGCTGTTTTTT; cdr3_aa: CASSFDRGSGELFF; clone_size: -; j_call: TRBJ2-2; d_call: TRBD1; cdr3_length: 14; v_call: TRBV5-1
cdr3_nt: TGTGCCAGCAGTTCCCTCTGGGAGGGAGCTAACTATGGCTACACCTTC; cdr3_aa: CASSSLWEGANYGYTF; clone_size: once; j_call: TRBJ1-2; d_call: -; cdr3_length: 16; v_call: TRBV25-1
cdr3_nt: TGCAGTGCTAGTAGCAGAACCTACGAGCAGTACTTC; cdr3_aa: CSASSRTYEQYF; clone_size: few; j_call: TRBJ2-7; d_call: -; cdr3_length: 12; v_call: TRBV20-1
cdr3_nt: TGTGCCAGCAGTCCCTGGGCTCAAACGGACAATGAGCAGTTCTTC; cdr3_aa: CASSPWAQTDNEQFF; clone_size: -; j_call: TRBJ2-1; d_call: -; cdr3_length: 15; v_call: TRBV2
cdr3_nt: TGTGCCAGCAGCTTAAATACACTGACAGGGGAAAAACTGTTTTTT; cdr3_aa: CASSLNTLTGEKLFF; clone_size: -; j_call: TRBJ1-4; d_call: TRBD1; cdr3_length: 15; v_call: TRBV7-9
cdr3_nt: TGTGCCAGCAGGCTTCAGGGGTACACTGAAGCTTTCTTT; cdr3_aa: CASRLQGYTEAFF; clone_size: -; j_call: TRBJ1-1; d_call: -; cdr3_length: 13; v_call: TRBV12-3/TRBV12-4
cdr3_nt: TGCGCCAGCAGCTTGGCCGGACAGGACACGATCCTCCCTTACGAGCAGTACTTC; cdr3_aa: CASSLAGQDTILPYEQYF; clone_size: -; j_call: TRBJ2-7; d_call: TRBD1; cdr3_length: 18; v_call: TRBV5-1
cdr3_nt: TGTGCAACCGGGACATTGAACACCGGGGAGCTGTTTTTT; cdr3_aa: CATGTLNTGELFF; clone_size: -; j_call: TRBJ2-2; d_call: -; cdr3_length: 13; v_call: TRBV11-2
cdr3_nt: TGTGCCAGCAGCCAAGGTCAGCGGGGAGGACTAGCCAAAAACATTCAGTACTTC; cdr3_aa: CASSQGQRGGLAKNIQYF; clone_size: -; j_call: TRBJ2-4; d_call: TRBD2; cdr3_length: 18; v_call: TRBV4-2
cdr3_nt: TGTGCCAGCAGGAGAGGGGGAACTGAAGCTTTCTTT; cdr3_aa: CASRRGGTEAFF; clone_size: -; j_call: TRBJ1-1; d_call: -; cdr3_length: 12; v_call: TRBV5-4
cdr3_nt: TGTGCCAGCAGCTTTTTCGGCGGCAATGAGCAGTTCTTC; cdr3_aa: CASSFFGGNEQFF; clone_size: -; j_call: TRBJ2-1; d_call: -; cdr3_length: 13; v_call: TRBV7-2
cdr3_nt: TGCGCCAGCAGCCACGGAGGGGGCAGGACTAATGAAAAACTGTTTTTT; cdr3_aa: CASSHGGGRTNEKLFF; clone_size: -; j_call: TRBJ1-4; d_call: TRBD1; cdr3_length: 16; v_call: TRBV4-1
cdr3_nt: TGTGCCAGCAGCCTTATAAGAGGTTCCAGGGGCTTCTCCTACGAGCAGTACTTC; cdr3_aa: CASSLIRGSRGFSYEQYF; clone_size: -; j_call: TRBJ2-7; d_call: -; cdr3_length: 18; v_call: TRBV7-2
cdr3_nt: TGTGCCAGCAGCCGAGCGGGAGTCTCCTACGAGCAGTACTTC; cdr3_aa: CASSRAGVSYEQYF; clone_size: -; j_call: TRBJ2-7; d_call: TRBD2; cdr3_length: 14; v_call: TRBV3-1/TRBV3-2
cdr3_nt: TGTGCCAGCAGCTGGACGGTAAATCAGCCCCAGCATTTT; cdr3_aa: CASSWTVNQPQHF; clone_size: -; j_call: TRBJ1-5; d_call: -; cdr3_length: 13; v_call: TRBV6-6
cdr3_nt: TGTGCCAGCAAGGGACAGATAATTAGCAATCAGCCCCAGCATTTT; cdr3_aa: CASKGQIISNQPQHF; clone_size: -; j_call: TRBJ1-5; d_call: TRBD1; cdr3_length: 15; v_call: TRBV2
cdr3_nt: TGTGCCAGCAGCCGCAGCGGGTTTAACTCCTACAATGAGCAGTTCTTC; cdr3_aa: CASSRSGFNSYNEQFF; clone_size: -; j_call: TRBJ2-1; d_call: -; cdr3_length: 16; v_call: TRBV11-2
cdr3_nt: TGTGCCAGCTCCCTCGCGGGAGCAAATCAGCCCCAGCATTTT; cdr3_aa: CASSLAGANQPQHF; clone_size: -; j_call: TRBJ1-5; d_call: -; cdr3_length: 14; v_call: TRBV18
cdr3_nt: TGTGCCAGCAGGTCCCCCTCGGGGGCAAGCTACACCTTC; cdr3_aa: CASRSPSGASYTF; clone_size: -; j_call: TRBJ1-2; d_call: -; cdr3_length: 13; v_call: TRBV2
cdr3_nt: TGTGCCAGCAGCCAAGATCGGGTGACCGGGGAGCTGTTTTTT; cdr3_aa: CASSQDRVTGELFF; clone_size: -; j_call: TRBJ2-2; d_call: -; cdr3_length: 14; v_call: TRBV4-2
cdr3_nt: TGTGCCAGCAGTTCCGGGTACAATGAGCAGTTCTTC; cdr3_aa: CASSSGYNEQFF; clone_size: -; j_call: TRBJ2-1; d_call: -; cdr3_length: 12; v_call: TRBV6-5
cdr3_nt: TGCGCCAGCAGCCAAGTAAGCAGTGGGGGTCTAGGCGACGAGCAGTACTTC; cdr3_aa: CASSQVSSGGLGDEQYF; clone_size: once; j_call: TRBJ2-7; d_call: -; cdr3_length: 17; v_call: TRBV4-1
cdr3_nt: TGTGCCACCAGCAGAGATTCTCTGGCAGGAAACACCATATATTTT; cdr3_aa: CATSRDSLAGNTIYF; clone_size: -; j_call: TRBJ1-3; d_call: -; cdr3_length: 15; v_call: TRBV15
cdr3_nt: TGCAGTGCGCTATTCGCGGAGACCCAGTACTTC; cdr3_aa: CSALFAETQYF; clone_size: -; j_call: TRBJ2-5; d_call: -; cdr3_length: 11; v_call: TRBV20-1
cdr3_nt: TGCGCCAGCAGCGGACAGGGGCGCGAGCAGTACTTC; cdr3_aa: CASSGQGREQYF; clone_size: -; j_call: TRBJ2-7; d_call: TRBD1; cdr3_length: 12; v_call: TRBV5-1
cdr3_nt: TGTGCCAGCAGCGTGCAGGGAACGACGGGCGAGCAGTACTTC; cdr3_aa: CASSVQGTTGEQYF; clone_size: -; j_call: TRBJ2-7; d_call: -; cdr3_length: 14; v_call: TRBV9
cdr3_nt: TGTGCCAGCTCACCCTATGCGAGTGGTGAAGAGACCCAGTACTTC; cdr3_aa: CASSPYASGEETQYF; clone_size: -; j_call: TRBJ2-5; d_call: -; cdr3_length: 15; v_call: TRBV18
cdr3_nt: TGTGCCAGCAGCTTGGGCGGGGGGGCAGATACGCAGTATTTT; cdr3_aa: CASSLGGGADTQYF; clone_size: -; j_call: TRBJ2-3; d_call: TRBD2; cdr3_length: 14; v_call: TRBV11-1
cdr3_nt: TGTGCCAGCAGTTACGCGACAGGGAATTATGGCTACACCTTC; cdr3_aa: CASSYATGNYGYTF; clone_size: -; j_call: TRBJ1-2; d_call: TRBD1; cdr3_length: 14; v_call: TRBV6-5
cdr3_nt: TGTGCCAGCAGCCTCCCGGGACGTGAAGGGGAGACCCAGTACTTC; cdr3_aa: CASSLPGREGETQYF; clone_size: -; j_call: TRBJ2-5; d_call: -; cdr3_length: 15; v_call: TRBV3-1/TRBV3-2
cdr3_nt: TGTGCCAGCAGCGTAGATGGAAGCGGGGGTCCGAAGGAGCAGTTCTTC; cdr3_aa: CASSVDGSGGPKEQFF; clone_size: -; j_call: TRBJ2-1; d_call: TRBD2; cdr3_length: 16; v_call: TRBV9
cdr3_nt: TGTGCCAGCAGCCGGGGACAGGGGGCAGACAATGAGCAGTTCTTC; cdr3_aa: CASSRGQGADNEQFF; clone_size: -; j_call: TRBJ2-1; d_call: TRBD1; cdr3_length: 15; v_call: TRBV11-3
cdr3_nt: TGTGCCAGCACCACCCCTGGTTTTGATGAGCAGTTCTTC; cdr3_aa: CASTTPGFDEQFF; clone_size: -; j_call: TRBJ2-1; d_call: -; cdr3_length: 13; v_call: TRBV7-9
cdr3_nt: TGTGCCAGCAGCGAAACCGGGACAAGAAATGAAAAACTGTTTTTT; cdr3_aa: CASSETGTRNEKLFF; clone_size: -; j_call: TRBJ1-4; d_call: -; cdr3_length: 15; v_call: TRBV2
cdr3_nt: TGCGCCAGCAGTAAACAGGACGGGGTTTGGGTCGAGCAGTACTTC; cdr3_aa: CASSKQDGVWVEQYF; clone_size: -; j_call: TRBJ2-7; d_call: -; cdr3_length: 15; v_call: TRBV10-1
cdr3_nt: TGTGCCAGCAGTTTACAGGCGGGGGGGACCGAGCAGTACTTC; cdr3_aa: CASSLQAGGTEQYF; clone_size: -; j_call: TRBJ2-7; d_call: TRBD2; cdr3_length: 14; v_call: TRBV27